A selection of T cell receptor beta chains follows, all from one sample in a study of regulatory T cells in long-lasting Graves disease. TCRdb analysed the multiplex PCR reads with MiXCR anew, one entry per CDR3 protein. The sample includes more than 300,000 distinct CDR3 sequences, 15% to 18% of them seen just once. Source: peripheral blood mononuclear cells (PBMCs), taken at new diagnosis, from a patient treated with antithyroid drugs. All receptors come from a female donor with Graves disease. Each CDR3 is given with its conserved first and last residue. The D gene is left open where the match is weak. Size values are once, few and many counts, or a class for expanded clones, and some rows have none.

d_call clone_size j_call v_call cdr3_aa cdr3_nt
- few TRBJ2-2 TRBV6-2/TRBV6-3 CASGRTNTGELFF TGTGCCAGCGGGAGGACGAACACCGGGGAGCTGTTTTTT
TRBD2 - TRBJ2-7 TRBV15 CATSGPLRTSRPAYEQYF TGTGCCACCAGCGGACCTCTAAGGACTAGTCGCCCCGCCTACGAGCAGTACTTC
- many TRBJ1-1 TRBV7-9 CASSVLEAFF TGTGCCAGCAGCGTCCTTGAAGCTTTCTTT
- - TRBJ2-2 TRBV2 CASLGSRFQSNTGELFF TGTGCCAGTCTCGGGAGCCGTTTTCAATCGAACACCGGGGAGCTGTTTTTT
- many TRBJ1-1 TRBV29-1 CSVERDTEAFF TGCAGCGTTGAAAGGGACACTGAAGCTTTCTTT
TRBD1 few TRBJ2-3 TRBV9 CASSRDSGADTQYF TGTGCCAGCAGCCGGGACAGTGGCGCAGATACGCAGTATTTT
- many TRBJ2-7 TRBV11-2 CASSSSGGGGYEQYF TGTGCCAGCAGCTCGTCGGGCGGGGGCGGCTACGAGCAGTACTTC
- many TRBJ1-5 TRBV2 CASSPGPTRYSNQPQHF TGTGCCAGCAGCCCGGGACCCACGAGGTATAGCAATCAGCCCCAGCATTTT
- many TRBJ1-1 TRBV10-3 CAISESGSPYTEAFF TGTGCCATCAGTGAGTCGGGAAGCCCGTACACTGAAGCTTTCTTT
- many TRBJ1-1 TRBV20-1 CSARPDSHTEAFF TGCAGTGCTAGACCCGACAGTCACACTGAAGCTTTCTTT
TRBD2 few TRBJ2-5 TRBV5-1 CASSLLAGVSETQYF TGCGCCAGCAGCTTACTAGCGGGGGTTTCGGAGACCCAGTACTTC
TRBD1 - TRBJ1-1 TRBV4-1 CACSRDPDRGHTEAFF TGCGCCTGCAGCCGGGACCCGGACAGGGGGCACACTGAAGCTTTCTTT
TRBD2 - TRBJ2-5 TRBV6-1 CASKASGHGTQYF TGTGCCAGCAAGGCTAGCGGCCATGGAACCCAGTACTTC
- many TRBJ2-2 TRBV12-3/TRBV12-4 CASSLQSPGELFF TGTGCCAGCAGTTTACAGAGTCCCGGGGAGCTGTTTTTT
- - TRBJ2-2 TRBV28 CASSLIGDTEELFF TGTGCCAGCAGTTTAATAGGGGACACCGAGGAGCTGTTTTTT
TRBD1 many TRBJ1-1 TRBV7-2 CASSFLKYRGRRAEAFF TGTGCCAGCAGCTTCCTGAAATACAGGGGGCGTAGGGCTGAAGCTTTCTTT
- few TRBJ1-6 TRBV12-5 CASGLVDNSPLHF TGTGCTAGTGGTTTGGTCGACAATTCACCCCTCCACTTT
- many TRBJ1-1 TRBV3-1 CASSQSDKNTEAFF TGTGCCAGCAGCCAATCTGACAAGAACACTGAAGCTTTCTTT
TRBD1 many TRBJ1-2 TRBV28 CASSFAGGDGYTF TGTGCCAGCAGTTTCGCAGGGGGCGATGGCTACACCTTC
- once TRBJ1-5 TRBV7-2 CASSPARVRPQHF TGTGCCAGCAGCCCTGCAAGGGTGCGGCCCCAGCATTTT
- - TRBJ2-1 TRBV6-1 CASRLSYSVSYNEQFF TGTGCCAGCCGCTTGTCGTACAGCGTCTCCTACAATGAGCAGTTCTTC
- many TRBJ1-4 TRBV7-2 CASSLAGTGDEKLFF TGTGCCAGCAGCTTAGCCGGCACAGGTGATGAAAAACTGTTTTTT
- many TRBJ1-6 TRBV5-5 CASSSRVHPGIIGSPLHF TGTGCCAGCAGCTCTCGGGTCCACCCTGGTATTATTGGTTCACCCCTCCACTTT
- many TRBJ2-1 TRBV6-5 CASSSPLFNEQFF TGTGCCAGCAGTTCCCCCCTATTTAATGAGCAGTTCTTC
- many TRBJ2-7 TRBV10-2 CASSDYQYEQYF TGCGCCAGCAGTGACTACCAGTACGAGCAGTACTTC
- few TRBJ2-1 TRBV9 CASSVGLGRPDNEQFF TGTGCCAGCAGCGTAGGTTTGGGGAGACCAGACAATGAGCAGTTCTTC
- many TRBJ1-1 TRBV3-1 CASSQALTAAGGEAFF TGTGCCAGCAGCCAAGCACTAACAGCTGCTGGTGGGGAGGCTTTCTTT
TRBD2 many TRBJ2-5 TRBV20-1 CSAGDGLAGETQYF TGCAGTGCGGGCGATGGACTAGCGGGAGAGACCCAGTACTTC
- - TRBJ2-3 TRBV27 CASSRRTGTSTDTQYF TGTGCCAGCAGTCGCCGGACTGGGACTAGCACAGATACGCAGTATTTT
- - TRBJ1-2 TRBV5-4 CASSREVYGYTF TGTGCCAGCAGCCGGGAGGTCTATGGCTACACCTTC
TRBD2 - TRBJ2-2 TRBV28 CASSLLAGGALHTGELFF TGTGCCAGCAGTTTACTAGCGGGAGGTGCCCTTCACACCGGGGAGCTGTTTTTT
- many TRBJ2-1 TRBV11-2 CASSLIVYEQFF TGTGCCAGCAGCTTAATTGTGTATGAGCAGTTCTTC
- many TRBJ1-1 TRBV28 CASSTGTVNTEAFF TGTGCCAGCAGTACCGGGACGGTGAACACTGAAGCTTTCTTT
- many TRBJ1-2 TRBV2 CASKGRALYGYTF TGTGCCAGCAAGGGACGGGCCCTCTATGGCTACACCTTC
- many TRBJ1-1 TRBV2 CASSEAPRGNTEAFF TGTGCCAGCAGTGAAGCGCCGAGGGGGAACACTGAAGCTTTCTTT
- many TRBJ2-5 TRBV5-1 CASSPGGGKETQYF TGCGCCAGCAGCCCGGGGGGCGGTAAAGAGACCCAGTACTTC
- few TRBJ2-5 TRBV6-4 CASSDVVGETQYF TGTGCCAGCAGTGACGTGGTGGGAGAGACCCAGTACTTC
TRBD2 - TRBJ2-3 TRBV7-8 CASSSIFGLSGRDSTDTQYF TGTGCCAGCAGCTCAATCTTTGGGCTCTCCGGGAGGGACTCCACAGATACGCAGTATTTT
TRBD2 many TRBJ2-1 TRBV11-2 CASSLGAAGGNNEQFF TGTGCCAGCAGCTTAGGAGCAGCGGGAGGGAACAATGAGCAGTTCTTC
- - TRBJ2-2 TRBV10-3 CAISESTDPTGELFF TGTGCCATCAGTGAGTCGACAGATCCCACCGGGGAGCTGTTTTTT
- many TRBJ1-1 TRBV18 CASSPRQESTEAFF TGTGCCAGCTCACCAAGGCAGGAGTCCACTGAAGCTTTCTTT
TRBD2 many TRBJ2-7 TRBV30 CAWGYSGSGEQYF TGTGCCTGGGGGTATAGCGGGAGCGGGGAGCAGTACTTC
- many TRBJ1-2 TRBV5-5 CASSLLSDRPSYGYTF TGTGCCAGCAGCTTACTCTCCGACAGGCCGTCCTATGGCTACACCTTC
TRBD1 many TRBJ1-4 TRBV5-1 CASSLAPGQGGEKLFF TGCGCCAGCAGCTTGGCCCCGGGACAGGGGGGTGAAAAACTGTTTTTT
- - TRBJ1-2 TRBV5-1 CASRPHSGQNNYGYTF TGCGCCAGCAGACCCCATTCTGGACAGAATAACTATGGCTACACCTTC
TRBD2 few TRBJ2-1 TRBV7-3 CASSLGTSSNEQFF TGTGCCAGCAGCTTAGGGACTAGCAGTAATGAGCAGTTCTTC
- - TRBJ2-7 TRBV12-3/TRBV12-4 CASRKLRDKSYEQYF TGTGCCAGCAGAAAACTTAGGGACAAGTCCTACGAGCAGTACTTC
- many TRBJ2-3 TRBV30 CAWSRPPADTQYF TGTGCCTGGAGCCGCCCACCGGCAGATACGCAGTATTTT
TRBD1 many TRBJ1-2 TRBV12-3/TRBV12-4 CASSLWDRTYGYTF TGTGCCAGCAGTTTGTGGGACAGGACCTATGGCTACACCTTC
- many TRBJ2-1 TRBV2 CASSVAVTYNEQFF TGTGCCAGCAGTGTGGCGGTTACCTACAATGAGCAGTTCTTC
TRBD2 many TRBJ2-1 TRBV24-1 CATSDRSTSGGYPNEQFF TGTGCCACCAGTGATCGAAGCACTAGCGGGGGATACCCCAATGAGCAGTTCTTC
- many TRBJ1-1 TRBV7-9 CASSPRTANTEAFF TGTGCCAGCAGTCCCAGGACGGCGAACACTGAAGCTTTCTTT
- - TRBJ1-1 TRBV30 CAWSHSLNTEAFF TGTGCCTGGAGTCACAGCTTGAACACTGAAGCTTTCTTT
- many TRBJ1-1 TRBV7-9 CASRPDPGENTEAFF TGTGCCAGCAGACCGGACCCAGGGGAAAACACTGAAGCTTTCTTT
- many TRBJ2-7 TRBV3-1 CASSPGLYEQYF TGTGCCAGCAGCCCGGGACTCTACGAGCAGTACTTC
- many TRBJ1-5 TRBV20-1 CSAGGLAGQPQHF TGCAGTGCTGGAGGCCTCGCCGGGCAGCCCCAGCATTTT
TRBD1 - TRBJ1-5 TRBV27 CASSSATGGGQPQHF TGTGCCAGCAGTTCCGCTACAGGGGGCGGTCAGCCCCAGCATTTT
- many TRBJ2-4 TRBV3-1 CASSQESQNIQYF TGTGCCAGCAGCCAAGAAAGCCAAAACATTCAGTACTTC
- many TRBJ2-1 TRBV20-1 CSARGTENNEQFF TGCAGTGCTAGGGGGACGGAGAACAATGAGCAGTTCTTC